Reported below is one T cell receptor (beta chain). This record belongs to a study of blood T cell repertoires in COVID-19. Study-level background: T cells, B-cell-depleted T cells, or PBMCs provided the cDNA or gDNA that served as material.

Original processing methods: By means of reference gene primer amplification, nucleated cell counts were estimated. Sequenced by immunoSEQ multiplex PCR; TCRdb stores in-frame clones only, minus some. Clone size and V and J calls were adopted from that table, with D and trimming inferred from the DNA. The profile covers 85,000 to 100,000 clones, with around 79% appearing a single time and 15% to 20% taken by the ten largest. The V and J ends lost 5 bases and 1 base respectively, with 11 bases between them. The CDR3 loop spans 14 amino acids. The germline V gene has CDR1 ENHRY and CDR2 SYGVKD. The J gene is TRBJ1-1, the V gene TRBV10-3, with a weak D call TRBD1 (5 bases). Sequencing was carried out using peripheral blood. The clonotype originates from a woman of 80 years or more with active or convalescent COVID-19. The CDR3 DNA sequence: TGTGCCATCAGTTCTACCCAGGGGAACACTGAAGCTTTCTTT. Translated, it gives CAISSTQGNTEAFF.